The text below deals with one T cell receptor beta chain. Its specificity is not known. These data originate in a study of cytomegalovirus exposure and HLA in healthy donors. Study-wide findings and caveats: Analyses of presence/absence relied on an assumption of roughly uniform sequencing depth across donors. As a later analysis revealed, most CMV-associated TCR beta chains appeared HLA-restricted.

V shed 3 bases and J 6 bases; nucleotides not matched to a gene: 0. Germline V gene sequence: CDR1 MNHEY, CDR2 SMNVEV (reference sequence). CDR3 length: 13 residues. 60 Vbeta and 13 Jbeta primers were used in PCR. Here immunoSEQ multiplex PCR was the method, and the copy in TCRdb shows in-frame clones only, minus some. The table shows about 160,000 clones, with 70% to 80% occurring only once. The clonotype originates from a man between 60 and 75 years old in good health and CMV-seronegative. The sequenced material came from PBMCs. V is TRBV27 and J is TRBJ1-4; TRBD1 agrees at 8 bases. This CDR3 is CASSLDRDEKLFF. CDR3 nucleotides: TGTGCCAGCAGTTTGGACAGGGATGAAAAACTGTTTTTT. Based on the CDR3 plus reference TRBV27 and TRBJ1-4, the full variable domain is EAQVTQNPRYLITVTGKKLTVTCSQNMNHEYMSWYRQDPGLGLRQIYYSMNVEVTDKGDVPEGYKVSRKEKRNFPLILESPSPNQTSLYFCASSLDRDEKLFFGSGTQLSVL.